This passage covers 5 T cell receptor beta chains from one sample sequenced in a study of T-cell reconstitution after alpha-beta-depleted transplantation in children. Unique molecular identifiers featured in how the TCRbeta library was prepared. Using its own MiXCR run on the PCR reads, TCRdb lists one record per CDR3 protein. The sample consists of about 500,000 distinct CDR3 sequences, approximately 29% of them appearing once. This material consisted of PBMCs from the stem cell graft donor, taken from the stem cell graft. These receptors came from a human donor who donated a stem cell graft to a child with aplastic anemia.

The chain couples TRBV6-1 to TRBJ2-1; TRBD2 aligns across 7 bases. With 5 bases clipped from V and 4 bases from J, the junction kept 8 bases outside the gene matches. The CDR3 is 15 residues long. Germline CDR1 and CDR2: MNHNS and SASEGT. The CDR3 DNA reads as TGTGCCAGCAGTCCTGAGAGCGGGGTATACAATGAGCAGTTCTTC. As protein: CASSPESGVYNEQFF.

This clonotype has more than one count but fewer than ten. In nucleotides, the CDR3 is TGTGCCAGCAGTACCGAGGGACTAGCGGGCGGGGAGACCCAGTACTTC. Translation gives CASSTEGLAGGETQYF. The rearrangement uses TRBV6-2 or TRBV6-3 and TRBJ2-5; 12 positions agree with TRBD2. The CDR3 covers 16 residues. Trimming at V came to 5 bases and at J to 5 bases, leaving 9 bases not matched to a gene. Germline V gene lookup returns CDR1 MNHEY and CDR2 SVGEGT.

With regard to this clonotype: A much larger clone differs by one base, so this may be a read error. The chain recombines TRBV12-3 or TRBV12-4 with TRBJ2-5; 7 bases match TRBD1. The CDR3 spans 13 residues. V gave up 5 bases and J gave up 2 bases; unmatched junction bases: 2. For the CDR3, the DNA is TGTGCCAGCAGTGCGACAGGGCAAGAGACCCAGTACTTC. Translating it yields CASSATGQETQYF.

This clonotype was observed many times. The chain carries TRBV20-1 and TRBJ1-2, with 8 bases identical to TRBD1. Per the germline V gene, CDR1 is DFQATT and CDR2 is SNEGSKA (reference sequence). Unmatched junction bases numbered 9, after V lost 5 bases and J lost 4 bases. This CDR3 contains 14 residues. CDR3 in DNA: TGCAGTGCTGAGCATCGGGACAGGAGCTATGGCTACACCTTC. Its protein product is CSAEHRDRSYGYTF.

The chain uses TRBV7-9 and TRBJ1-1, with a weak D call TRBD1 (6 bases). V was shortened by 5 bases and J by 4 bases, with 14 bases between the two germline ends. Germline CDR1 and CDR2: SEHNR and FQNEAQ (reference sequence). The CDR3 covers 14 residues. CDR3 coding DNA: TGTGCCAGCAGCCCTGGACCGGGGGCCACTGAAGCTTTCTTT. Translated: CASSPGPGATEAFF.